These 30 T cell receptor beta chains were all obtained from the same sample, sequenced in a study of blood T cell repertoires in COVID-19 (dated by TCRdb to the early 2020s). The library was made by the immunoSEQ multiplex PCR assay. This immuneACCESS table, as held by TCRdb, lists in-frame sequences with V and J called but not all clones. Of the missing ones, under half trace to an unresolved V gene in checked studies; the others have no known cause. This sample lists about 250,000 clones; roughly nine tenths were detected once. In total, the top ten clones hold 3% of the sample. Sequencing input: PBMCs or T cells enriched from blood (not recorded which). The receptors come from a woman between 45 and 65 years old who had recovered from COVID-19.

This chain uses TRBV5-6 with TRBJ1-1; perhaps TRBD1 as D (5 bases). There are 17 residues in the CDR3. The V gene lost 0 bases and the J gene lost 4 bases, with 19 bases spanning the gap. The germline V gene has CDR1 SGHDT and CDR2 YYEEEE. CDR3 bases: TGTGCCAGCAGCTTGGGAAGAAGGGGTGGGTTCGGCACTGAAGCTTTCTTT. It is translated as CASSLGRRGGFGTEAFF.

The V gene is TRBV5-5, the J gene TRBJ2-2; 9 bases agree with TRBD1. This CDR3 has 17 residues. Germline-derived CDR1 and CDR2 are SGHKS and YYEKEE (reference sequence). V shed 4 bases and J 3 bases; nucleotides not matched to a gene: 10. CDR3 protein: CASSLGTGNMDTGELFF. Here the CDR3 DNA reads TGTGCCAGCAGCCTCGGGACAGGGAATATGGACACCGGGGAGCTGTTTTTT.

The gene calls are TRBV30 and TRBJ2-1, with TRBD2 matching over 7 bases. V shed 3 bases and J 0 bases; nucleotides not matched to a gene: 8. Germline-derived CDR1 and CDR2 are GTSNPN and SVGIG (reference sequence). This CDR3 region has 16 residues. CDR3 nucleotide sequence: TGTGCCTGGAGGAAGGGACTATCCGACTCCTACAATGAGCAGTTCTTC. As protein: CAWRKGLSDSYNEQFF.

This chain joins TRBV7-2 and TRBJ1-1, with D unclear. V dropped 5 bases and J dropped 5 bases, with 12 bases sitting between them. From germline, CDR1 is SGHTA and CDR2 FQGNSA. The CDR3 spans 13 residues. CDR3 in DNA: TGTGCCAGCAGCAGGGAGGGTGAGACTGAAGCTTTCTTT. Protein: CASSREGETEAFF.

This clone has more than one count but fewer than ten. The CDR3 DNA is TGTGCCAGTGTGGGGGGAAACACTGAAGCTTTCTTT. As protein: CASVGGNTEAFF. The chain joins TRBV2 to TRBJ1-1; perhaps TRBD1 as D (5 bases). Trimming pared 9 bases from V and 2 bases from J, leaving 10 bases between. The V gene's germline CDR1 is SNHLY and CDR2 FYNNEI. This CDR3 region has 12 residues.

This clone was recorded once. The CDR3 sequence is CASSPWTSNTGELFF. In nucleotides, the CDR3 is TGTGCCAGCAGCCCCTGGACTAGTAACACCGGGGAGCTGTTTTTT. The J gene is TRBJ2-2, the V gene TRBV11-2; TRBD2 aligns across 7 bases. J was trimmed by 2 bases and V by 5 bases; bases with no gene match: 5. The CDR3 runs to 15 residues. Germline loops: CDR1 SGHAT, CDR2 FQNNGV.

This clone occurred a few times. The rearrangement uses TRBV27 and TRBJ2-7; maybe TRBD1 (7 bases). CDR3 length: 14 amino acids. CDR1 is MNHEY and CDR2 is SMNVEV in the germline V gene (reference sequence). V was shortened by 6 bases and J by 4 bases, with 16 bases between the two germline ends. The CDR3 is CASRLGGGVYEQYF. In DNA, the CDR3 is TGTGCCAGCAGGCTCGGAGGGGGCGTTTACGAGCAGTACTTC.

The genes are TRBV7-3 and TRBJ1-6; 9 bases map to TRBD1. CDR1 SGHTA and CDR2 FQGTGA come from the germline V gene. V was pared by 5 bases and J by 6 bases, with 2 bases of the junction left unmatched. The CDR3 contains 14 residues. The CDR3: CASSPDRGNSPLHF. The CDR3 DNA is TGTGCCAGCAGCCCGGACAGGGGTAATTCACCCCTCCACTTT.

V is TRBV2 and J is TRBJ1-2; no firm D call. The CDR3 loop spans 13 amino acids. Germline V lookup: CDR1 SNHLY, CDR2 FYNNEI. V was trimmed by 5 bases and J by 0 bases, leaving 7 bases between them. The CDR3 region is CASSLLTNYGYTF. In DNA form, the CDR3 reads TGTGCCAGCAGTCTACTAACTAACTATGGCTACACCTTC.

The chain employs TRBV4-2 and TRBJ2-1; weak D call: TRBD2 (6 bases). The ends were cut back, 2 bases at V and 8 bases at J, with 16 bases in the middle. The CDR3 consists of 15 residues. Looked up from germline, CDR1 is LGHNA and CDR2 is YNFKEQ. CDR3: CASSQQTGLRDEQFF. The CDR3 region has the DNA TGTGCCAGCAGCCAACAAACGGGACTGCGGGATGAGCAGTTCTTC.

The chain recombines TRBV5-1 with TRBJ1-1; 11 positions agree with TRBD1. Germline CDR1 SGHRS, CDR2 YFSETQ. The V and J ends lost 4 bases and 3 bases, in that order; junction bases with no gene match: 11. The CDR3 consists of 17 residues. The chain's CDR3 is CASSLDRGQWSDTEAFF. The CDR3 DNA is TGCGCCAGCAGCCTGGACAGGGGGCAGTGGAGTGACACTGAAGCTTTCTTT.

This chain joins TRBV6-5 and TRBJ2-3, with 13 bases identical to TRBD2. This CDR3 is built from 16 residues. V shed 4 bases, J shed 0 bases, and the junction held 1 base outside the gene matches. CDR1 is MNHEY, CDR2 SVGAGI, per germline. The CDR3 nucleotides are TGTGCCAGCAGTTCGGGACTAGCGGGAAGCACAGATACGCAGTATTTT. Protein product: CASSSGLAGSTDTQYF.

This clone occurred a few times. This rearrangement joins TRBV28 to TRBJ2-7, with D possibly TRBD1 on 5 matching bases. The CDR3 is made up of 12 amino acids. The V end lost 8 bases, the J end lost 6 bases, and 14 bases lay between the germline ends. Germline CDR1 is MDHEN and CDR2 is SYDVKM. Here the CDR3 reads CASGPRAREQYF. The CDR3 coding sequence is TGTGCCAGCGGCCCCAGGGCCCGCGAGCAGTACTTC.

The chain recombines TRBV30 with TRBJ2-3; perhaps TRBD2 as D (6 bases). The germline V gene has CDR1 GTSNPN and CDR2 SVGIG (reference sequence). V lost 2 bases to trimming and J lost 3 bases, with 12 bases between them. This CDR3 spans 14 amino acids. CDR3 DNA: TGTGCCTGGAGTCGACTAGTGAGTACAGATACGCAGTATTTT. Translated, it gives CAWSRLVSTDTQYF.

This clone was counted a few times. The genes are TRBV11-3 and TRBJ2-1; 13 bases fit TRBD2. Germline V gene lookup returns CDR1 SGHNT and CDR2 YENEEA. The CDR3 extends over 16 amino acids. V dropped 5 bases and J dropped 6; count of bases not matched to a gene: 7. The CDR3 sequence: CASSRRGLAGSNEQFF. The CDR3 DNA sequence: TGTGCCAGCAGCCGTAGGGGACTAGCGGGGTCCAATGAGCAGTTCTTC.

This chain joins TRBV6-5 and TRBJ2-2; TRBD2 matches 13 bases. Trimming took 8 bases from V and 3 from J; bases not matched to a gene: 3. Germline V gene lookup returns CDR1 MNHEY and CDR2 SVGAGI. CDR3 length: 15 amino acids. CDR3 in amino acids: CASFGTSGDTGELFF. CDR3 DNA sequence: TGTGCCAGCTTTGGGACTAGCGGGGACACCGGGGAGCTGTTTTTT.

The chain uses TRBV28 and TRBJ1-1; TRBD1 is a possible D gene (5 bases). V lost 6 bases to trimming and J lost 1 base, with 12 bases between them. This CDR3 has 14 amino acids. Germline CDR1 MDHEN, CDR2 SYDVKM. The CDR3 sequence: CASRKGAGNTEAFF. CDR3 bases: TGTGCCAGCAGGAAAGGGGCAGGGAACACTGAAGCTTTCTTT.

Here the CDR3 reads CAISSGGVNEQFF. As DNA, the CDR3 is TGTGCCATCAGTAGCGGGGGGGTCAATGAGCAGTTCTTC. This rearrangement joins TRBV10-3 to TRBJ2-1, with 10 bases fitting TRBD2. The length of the CDR3 is 13 residues. Germline-derived CDR1 and CDR2 are ENHRY and SYGVKD. After removal of 5 bases from V and 6 bases from J, the junction contained 1 base not matched to a gene.

The J gene is TRBJ1-2, the V gene TRBV6-5; TRBD1 might be the D (5 bases). Germline V gene lookup returns CDR1 MNHEY and CDR2 SVGAGI. The CDR3 sequence is 13 residues long. V dropped 6 bases and J dropped 8 bases, with 16 bases sitting between them. Written as DNA, the CDR3 is TGTGCCAGCAGCGTAAGGGCGGGGCTAGGCTACACCTTC. It is translated as CASSVRAGLGYTF.

The chain links TRBV27 to TRBJ1-4; weak D call: TRBD1 (5 bases). This CDR3 has 15 amino acids. V lost 5 bases and J 7 bases, leaving 17 bases between the germline ends. Germline V lookup: CDR1 MNHEY, CDR2 SMNVEV (reference sequence). The CDR3 loop is CASSRSQGRIEKLFF. CDR3 DNA sequence: TGTGCCAGCAGTCGATCCCAGGGTCGTATTGAAAAACTGTTTTTT.

This clone is a singleton in its sample. The gene calls are TRBV27 and TRBJ2-7, with 8 bases fitting TRBD2. The CDR3 length is 13 residues. The V and J ends lost 5 bases and 3 bases, in that order; junction bases with no gene match: 3. Germline assignment: CDR1 MNHEY and CDR2 SMNVEV (reference sequence). The CDR3 sequence is CASSSGSLYEQYF. CDR3 sequence (DNA): TGTGCCAGCAGTAGCGGGAGCCTCTACGAGCAGTACTTC.

There are a few counts of this clone. This chain links TRBV5-6 with TRBJ2-7, with 7 bases lining up with TRBD2. This CDR3 has 16 residues. From germline, CDR1 is SGHDT and CDR2 YYEEEE. The ends lost 4 bases at V and 6 bases at J; junction bases unmatched: 16. The CDR3 sequence: CASSPFGGGRSSEQYF. The CDR3 DNA reads as TGTGCCAGCAGCCCTTTTGGGGGAGGGAGGTCTTCCGAGCAGTACTTC. Looking up the rest from reference TRBV5-6 and TRBJ2-7 gives the full variable domain: DAGVTQSPTHLIKTRGQQVTLRCSPKSGHDTVSWYQQALGQGPQFIFQYYEEEERQRGNFPDRFSGHQFPNYSSELNVNALLLGDSALYLCASSPFGGGRSSEQYFGPGTRLTVT.

The chain recombines TRBV2 with TRBJ2-7; 7 bases line up with TRBD2. The V gene end was trimmed by 8 bases and the J gene end by 7 bases; junction bases not matched to a gene: 11. Per germline, CDR1 SNHLY and CDR2 FYNNEI. The CDR3 sequence is 13 residues long. The CDR3 DNA follows: TGTGCCAGCTGGCTCCGGGAGGTGGGGGAGCAGTACTTC. As protein: CASWLREVGEQYF.

The genes are TRBV4-1 and TRBJ2-3, with TRBD2 matching 7 bases. The CDR3 has 15 residues. Trimming at V came to 8 bases and at J to 4 bases, leaving 12 bases not matched to a gene. CDR1 is MGHRA, CDR2 YSYEKL, per germline. CDR3 nucleotides: TGCGCCAGCTGGTACAGAGGGAGCGGGGCAGATACGCAGTATTTT. It encodes CASWYRGSGADTQYF.

V usage is TRBV5-4 and J usage is TRBJ1-5, with a possible D match to TRBD1 (5 bases). V lost 7 bases and J lost 3, with 17 bases in between. The CDR3 extends over 15 amino acids. CDR1 and CDR2 (germline): SGHNT, YYREEE (reference sequence). Here the CDR3 reads CASSRGGDSNQPQHF. In DNA form, the CDR3 reads TGTGCCAGCTCTCGGGGGGGGGACTCCAATCAGCCCCAGCATTTT.

This clone is a singleton in its sample. The chain is built from TRBV29-1 and TRBJ2-5; TRBD2 aligns across 7 bases. The CDR3 is 15 residues long. The germline V gene encodes CDR1 SQVTM and CDR2 ANQGSEA. J gave up 5 bases and V 3 bases, and 12 bases lay outside the gene matches. The CDR3 loop reads CSVDVDGLGSETQYF. DNA for the CDR3: TGCAGCGTTGATGTAGACGGACTAGGATCGGAGACCCAGTACTTC.

This clone came up once. This chain connects TRBV1 to TRBJ2-7; the table's D call, TRBD2, has no DNA check behind it. TRBV1 is recorded as a pseudogene. The CDR3 spans 13 residues. The CDR3 nucleotides are TGCACCAGCAGCCAAGAGTCCATGCGCGAGCAGTACTTC. Translating gives CTSSQESMREQYF.

Concerning this clone itself: The same CDR3 also results from other DNA sequences found in this sample. The J gene is TRBJ1-5, the V gene TRBV7-9; 7 bases fit TRBD1. J gave up 6 bases and V 2 bases, and 4 bases lay outside the gene matches. Germline lookup yields CDR1 SEHNR and CDR2 FQNEAQ (reference sequence). The CDR3 is 14 residues long. The CDR3 coding sequence is TGTGCCAGCAGCTTATTAGGGGGCGGTCAGCCCCAGCATTTT. Translating gives CASSLLGGGQPQHF.

This clone was found once. The V call is TRBV10-2, the J call TRBJ1-4; D possibly corresponds to TRBD1 (6 bases). Germline-derived CDR1 and CDR2 are WSHSY and SAAADI. The CDR3 runs 16 residues. V was trimmed by 1 base and J by 7 bases, leaving 16 bases between them. This CDR3 is CASSELRTGKGEKLFF. CDR3 coding DNA: TGCGCCAGCAGTGAGTTAAGAACAGGGAAGGGTGAAAAACTGTTTTTT.

The chain couples TRBV10-3 to TRBJ2-2; D is unclear. Germline V CDR1 and CDR2: ENHRY, SYGVKD. The CDR3 spans 12 residues. Trimming left V 1 base short and J 6 bases short, with 3 bases between. The CDR3 here is CAISEFAGELFF. As DNA, the CDR3 is TGTGCCATCAGTGAGTTCGCCGGGGAGCTGTTTTTT.